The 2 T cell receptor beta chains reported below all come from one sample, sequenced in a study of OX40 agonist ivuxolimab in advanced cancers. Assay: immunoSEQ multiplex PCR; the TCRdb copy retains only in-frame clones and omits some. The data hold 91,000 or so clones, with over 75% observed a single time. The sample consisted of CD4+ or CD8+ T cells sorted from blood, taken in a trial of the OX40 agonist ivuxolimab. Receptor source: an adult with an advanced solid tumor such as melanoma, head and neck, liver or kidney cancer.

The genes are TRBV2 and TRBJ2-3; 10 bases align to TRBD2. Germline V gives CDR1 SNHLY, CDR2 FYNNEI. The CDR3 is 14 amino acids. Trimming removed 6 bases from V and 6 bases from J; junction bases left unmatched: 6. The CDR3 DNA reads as TGTGCCAGCAGCGAGCGGGAGGGCCGTGATACGCAGTATTTT. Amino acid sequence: CASSEREGRDTQYF.

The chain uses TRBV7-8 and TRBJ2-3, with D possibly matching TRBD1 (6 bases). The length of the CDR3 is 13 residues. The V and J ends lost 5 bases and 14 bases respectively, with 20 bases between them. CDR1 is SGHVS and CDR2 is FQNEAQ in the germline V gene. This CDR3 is CASSRRDTPTRYF. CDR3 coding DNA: TGTGCCAGCAGCAGAAGGGACACCCCGACACGGTATTTT.